This T cell receptor beta chain was recovered during a study of OX40 agonist ivuxolimab in advanced cancers. Study-level background: Ivuxolimab was an agonistic, fully human IgG2 monoclonal antibody directed against OX40 (CD134), a costimulatory receptor. Intravenous ivuxolimab was administered to patients every 2 weeks at six dose levels: 0.01, 0.1, 0.3, 1.5, 3 and 10 mg/kg. Of the roughly 52 patients in dose escalation, about 20 had hepatocellular carcinoma, about 15 had melanoma, 9 had renal cell carcinoma and 9 had head and neck cancer. A male proportion of 75% to 85% and a mean age of 60 years, ranging from 23 to 79, were recorded for the dose-escalation cohort. Prior anti-PD-1, anti-PD-L1 or anti-CTLA-4 therapy was permitted, and about 40% of dose-escalation patients had received checkpoint inhibitors. The monotherapy dose-escalation portion (N ≈ 50 patients) of the phase I ivuxolimab trial is reported in the paper. Peripheral TCRbeta sequencing was intended to test whether TCR sequence diversity was altered and clonal T-cell expansion was caused by ivuxolimab. Three dose-escalation patients achieved partial responses, one with hepatocellular carcinoma and two with cutaneous melanoma.

The trial excluded patients who had a history of autoimmune disease or were on systemic immunosuppression. Peripheral blood for TCR sequencing was drawn from every dose cohort at baseline, at cycle 4 day 1 and at cycle 7 day 1. Samples came from an open-label, multicenter, first-in-human phase I dose-escalation trial of ivuxolimab. The trial enrolled adults with locally advanced or metastatic head and neck squamous cell, hepatocellular, melanoma or renal cell carcinoma. CD4+ and CD8+ T cells were sorted separately from peripheral blood before TCR sequencing. Broader findings and caveats from the paper: Low levels of normalized T-cell clonal expansion were also seen in some nonresponding patients. In the 0.1-3.0 mg/kg groups, partial responders had among the lowest normalized peripheral clonal expansion, particularly in CD8+ T cells. The antigen specificity of the clonally expanded peripheral T cells was not determined. On average, CD8+ T cells showed more expanded clones than CD4+ T cells after ivuxolimab. At doses of 0.1 to 3.0 mg/kg, clonal expansion of both CD4+ and CD8+ T cells in blood was seen between baseline and week 6.

V loses 3 bases, J loses 1 base, and the germline ends lie 6 bases apart. The CDR3 contains 13 residues, cysteine and phenylalanine counted. Left in the record is the CDR3 DNA by itself, 39 bases read in frame from the first base. The germline V gene supplies CDR1 MGHRA and CDR2 YSYEKL. On this clone itself: This receptor's antigen is unknown. There are no base qualities to consult, and no much larger clone falls within one base.

For sequencing of the TCRbeta CDR3 region, genomic DNA was extracted from the sorted cells. TCRbeta CDR3 regions were sequenced using the immunoSEQ Assay. TCRdb stores this immuneACCESS table with in-frame sequences only. Part of the clones is absent; in the studies checked, under half of the shortfall reflects unresolved V genes, and no reason is known for the rest. Recorded for this sample are some 23,000 clones; around four fifths of them occurred a single time. The ten largest clones capture over 11% of the sample. The receptor was derived from an adult with an advanced solid tumor such as melanoma, head and neck, liver or kidney cancer. The source was CD4+ or CD8+ T cells sorted from blood, collected in a trial of the OX40 agonist ivuxolimab. The chain is encoded by TRBV4-1 joined to TRBJ1-2; no D gene call is confident. The CDR3 protein: CASSQGINYGYTF. The sequenced DNA is TGCGCCAGCAGCCAGGGAATTAACTATGGCTACACCTTC.